This T cell receptor beta chain was profiled in a study of T cell changes during pregnancy in multiple sclerosis. Method: immunoSEQ multiplex PCR; TCRdb's copy keeps in-frame clones and lacks some. The sample holds 40,000 to 60,000 clones; around 94% are singletons and the top ten take around 0.31%. Germline CDR1 PRHDT, CDR2 FYEKMQ (reference sequence). The CDR3 length is 16 residues. Trimming at V came to 3 bases and at J to 6 bases, leaving 8 bases not matched to a gene. The TCR sequence derives from a female donor with multiple sclerosis, enrolled in a pregnancy study. The V and J genes are TRBV13 and TRBJ1-1, with TRBD1 matching 12 bases. The material sequenced was CD4+ T cells from peripheral blood mononuclear cells, taken in the third trimester of pregnancy. In DNA, the CDR3 is TGTGCCAGCAGCTTCCGTATTGGGGACAGGGGGCCTGAAGCTTTCTTT. It specifies CASSFRIGDRGPEAFF.